Below are 31 T cell receptor beta chains sequenced from a single sample in a study of CD8 T cells in Susac syndrome. Reverse transcription of about 0.45 to 1 ug RNA was performed with random hexamers. TCRdb reprocessed the immunoSEQ multiplex PCR reads with MiXCR, giving one entry per CDR3 protein. The data contain some 140,000 distinct CDR3 sequences, around 93% of them singletons. Sequenced sample: CD8+ T cells from PBMCs. These receptors were collected from a human donor with Susac syndrome.

The J gene is TRBJ1-2, the V gene TRBV4-1; D is ambiguous. V lost 0 bases, J lost 4 bases, and 9 bases lay in between. Germline V gene sequence: CDR1 MGHRA, CDR2 YSYEKL. The CDR3 contains 14 residues. The CDR3 protein is CASSQDPMRYGYTF. CDR3 sequence (DNA): TGCGCCAGCAGCCAAGATCCTATGCGCTATGGCTACACCTTC.

Comment on this clonotype: The junction does not match germline at one end; this may be a read error. The genes are TRBV7-7 and TRBJ2-3; possibly TRBD2 for D (5 bases). This CDR3 is 15 amino acids long. CDR1 is SSHAT, CDR2 FNYEAQ, per germline (reference sequence). CDR3 nucleotide sequence: TGTGCTAGCAGCTTACGGGGTTTCGGCACGGATACGCAGTATTTT. It yields the protein CASSLRGFGTDTQYF.

The chain joins TRBV5-6 to TRBJ2-1; TRBD1 matches 8 bases. Trimming cost V 2 bases and J 7 bases; bases outside gene matches: 8. The CDR3 totals 15 residues. Germline V gene sequence: CDR1 SGHDT, CDR2 YYEEEE. CDR3 region: CASSFREQGVNEQFF. CDR3 sequence (DNA): TGTGCCAGCAGCTTCCGGGAACAGGGGGTTAATGAGCAGTTCTTC. The variable domain in full, completed from reference TRBV5-6 and TRBJ2-1, reads DAGVTQSPTHLIKTRGQQVTLRCSPKSGHDTVSWYQQALGQGPQFIFQYYEEEERQRGNFPDRFSGHQFPNYSSELNVNALLLGDSALYLCASSFREQGVNEQFFGPGTRLTVL.

The rearrangement joins TRBV18 to TRBJ2-5; a possible D gene is TRBD1 (8 bases). The V and J ends lost 3 bases and 2 bases respectively, with 13 bases between them. Germline values: CDR1 KGHSH, CDR2 LQKENI. The CDR3 extends over 15 amino acids. The CDR3 here is CASSPYRGGQETQYF. CDR3 coding DNA: TGTGCCAGCTCACCCTACAGGGGGGGACAAGAGACCCAGTACTTC.

CDR3 protein: CASSKGVGVNMRNTIYF. The CDR3 DNA reads as TGTGCCAGCAGCAAAGGGGTCGGGGTTAATATGCGGAACACCATATATTTT. The V and J genes are TRBV21-1 and TRBJ1-3. TRBV21-1 is tagged as a pseudogene. The CDR3 runs to 17 residues.

This clonotype was detected once. The CDR3 nucleotides are TGTGCCAGCAGCCCAACTAGCGGGATTCAACAAGAGACCCAGTACTTC. This translates into CASSPTSGIQQETQYF. V is TRBV7-9 and J is TRBJ2-5; 10 bases are a match to TRBD2. Looked up from germline, CDR1 is SEHNR and CDR2 is FQNEAQ (reference sequence). With 5 bases clipped from V and 2 bases from J, the junction kept 8 bases outside the gene matches. This CDR3 has 16 residues.

The chain combines TRBV20-1 with TRBJ2-7; TRBD2 matches at 8 bases. From germline, CDR1 is DFQATT and CDR2 SNEGSKA (reference sequence). The CDR3 contains 13 residues. Trimming removed 3 bases from V and 4 bases from J; junction bases left unmatched: 5. The CDR3 here is CSASRREAYEQYF. DNA of the CDR3: TGCAGTGCTAGTCGGCGGGAGGCTTACGAGCAGTACTTC.

This chain links TRBV5-1 with TRBJ2-3, with D possibly being TRBD2 (5 bases). This CDR3 comprises 17 residues. CDR1 SGHRS and CDR2 YFSETQ come from the germline V gene. V lost 4 bases to trimming and J lost 2 bases, with 20 bases between them. This CDR3 is CASSPLGGTGSTDTQYF. In DNA, the CDR3 is TGCGCCAGCAGCCCCCTCGGAGGCACGGGGTCCACAGATACGCAGTATTTT.

The chain recombines TRBV19 with TRBJ1-1; TRBD1 agrees at 9 bases. Per the germline V gene, CDR1 is LNHDA and CDR2 is SQIVND (reference sequence). Unmatched junction bases numbered 3, after V lost 4 bases and J lost 6 bases. The CDR3 is made up of 13 amino acids. The CDR3 sequence is CASSTRQGAEAFF. In nucleotides, the CDR3 is TGTGCCAGTAGTACCCGACAGGGGGCTGAAGCTTTCTTT. Drawing the rest from reference TRBV19 and TRBJ1-1, the complete variable domain is DGGITQSPKYLFRKEGQNVTLSCEQNLNHDAMYWYRQDPGQGLRLIYYSQIVNDFQKGDIAEGYSVSREKKESFPLTVTSAQKNPTAFYLCASSTRQGAEAFFGQGTRLTVV.

The V call is TRBV6-4, the J call TRBJ2-3; 10 bases agree with TRBD2. The CDR3 totals 15 residues. CDR1 is MRHNA, CDR2 SNTAGT, per germline. With 5 bases clipped from V and 5 bases from J, the junction kept 7 bases outside the gene matches. CDR3 nucleotide sequence: TGTGCCAGCAGTCGGCTAGCGGGAGATATAGATACGCAGTATTTT. Translation: CASSRLAGDIDTQYF.

The V gene is TRBV4-1, the J gene TRBJ2-1; TRBD2 matches 11 bases. Per the germline V gene, CDR1 is MGHRA and CDR2 is YSYEKL. Trimming took 4 bases from V and 3 from J; bases not matched to a gene: 5. This CDR3 is built from 16 residues. CDR3 sequence: CASSPGTSGDYNEQFF. The CDR3 DNA reads TGCGCCAGCAGCCCGGGGACTAGCGGAGACTACAATGAGCAGTTCTTC.

This clonotype came up once. The chain combines TRBV19 with TRBJ2-5, with D possibly TRBD2 on 6 matching bases. Germline lookup yields CDR1 LNHDA and CDR2 SQIVND (reference sequence). The CDR3 length is 13 residues. Trimming pared 3 bases from V and 5 bases from J, leaving 10 bases between. Written as DNA, the CDR3 is TGTGCCAGTAGTATTACTAGCTTGGAGACCCAGTACTTC. Its translation: CASSITSLETQYF.

V and J are TRBV25-1 and TRBJ2-6; D is undetermined. V was pared by 3 bases and J by 2 bases, with 5 bases between. The length of the CDR3 is 14 residues. Germline values: CDR1 MGHDK, CDR2 SYGVNS. The CDR3 DNA reads as TGTGCCAGCAGTGAGCCCACTGGGGCCAACGTCCTGACTTTC. Amino acid sequence: CASSEPTGANVLTF.

In this sample, this clonotype turned up once. V and J are TRBV20-1 and TRBJ2-1, with 9 bases that match TRBD2. This CDR3 is built from 14 residues. Germline CDR1 reads DFQATT; CDR2 reads SNEGSKA (reference sequence). The ends lost 6 bases at V and 6 bases at J; junction bases unmatched: 9. The CDR3: CSAATSGLGNEQFF. For the CDR3, the DNA is TGCAGTGCGGCAACTAGCGGGTTGGGCAATGAGCAGTTCTTC.

The chain has TRBV24-1 and TRBJ2-5; either TRBD1 or TRBD2 may supply D (5 bases each). This CDR3 contains 13 residues. V shed 3 bases and J shed 4 bases, with 8 bases lying between them. Germline V gene sequence: CDR1 KGHDR, CDR2 SFDVKD. The CDR3 DNA is TGTGCCACCAGTGATGGGGGTGGAGAGACCCAGTACTTC. Encoded protein: CATSDGGGETQYF.

The chain recombines TRBV5-1 with TRBJ2-7, with 8 bases identical to TRBD2. Germline V gene data show CDR1 as SGHRS and CDR2 as YFSETQ. CDR3 size: 16 residues. V gave up 4 bases and J gave up 7 bases; unmatched junction bases: 16. CDR3 nucleotide sequence: TGCGCCAGCAGCGATCTCGCCGGGACTAGTGGGGAAGAGCAGTACTTC. This encodes CASSDLAGTSGEEQYF.

The chain uses TRBV12-3 or TRBV12-4 and TRBJ2-1; TRBD2 matches at 7 bases. V was pared by 5 bases and J by 8 bases, with 6 bases of the junction left unmatched. The CDR3 totals 13 residues. The CDR3 DNA sequence: TGTGCCAGCAGTCTAGGACTAGTCGATGAGCAGTTCTTC. Its translation: CASSLGLVDEQFF.

The chain couples TRBV7-6 to TRBJ2-7; D may be TRBD1 (5 bases). CDR3 length: 14 residues. V was clipped by 5 bases and J by 6 bases, with 17 bases between them. Per the germline V gene, CDR1 is SGHVS and CDR2 is FNYEAQ. The DNA for the CDR3 is TGTGCCAGCAGCCCCGGCTGGGGTAGGGGCGAGCAGTACTTC. It translates to CASSPGWGRGEQYF.

This chain uses TRBV3-1 with TRBJ2-1, with 10 nucleotides matching TRBD2. CDR1 is LGHDT, CDR2 YNNKEL, per germline (reference sequence). The CDR3 is 16 amino acids. Trimming took 4 bases from V and 9 from J; bases not matched to a gene: 12. CDR3 region: CASSPTLAGAVGEQFF. The CDR3 coding sequence is TGTGCCAGCAGCCCCACCCTAGCGGGAGCGGTGGGTGAGCAGTTCTTC.

The CDR3 protein is CASSSDGQAPTEAFF. In nucleotides, the CDR3 is TGTGCCAGCAGCTCCGACGGACAGGCACCAACTGAAGCTTTCTTT. The chain is built from TRBV5-6 and TRBJ1-1; 7 nucleotides align to TRBD1. V shed 3 bases and J 5 bases; nucleotides not matched to a gene: 10. In germline, CDR1 is SGHDT, CDR2 YYEEEE. The CDR3 has 15 residues.

This chain joins TRBV7-9 and TRBJ1-2, with 8 bases that match TRBD1. Trimming removed 5 bases from V and 5 bases from J; junction bases left unmatched: 7. CDR1 SEHNR and CDR2 FQNEAQ come from the germline V gene (reference sequence). The CDR3 sequence is 14 residues long. This CDR3 reads CASSQTTGGYGYTF. CDR3 sequence (DNA): TGTGCCAGCAGCCAAACCACAGGGGGTTATGGCTACACCTTC.

The rearrangement joins TRBV12-3 or TRBV12-4 to TRBJ2-5; 9 nucleotides match TRBD1. This CDR3 has 14 amino acids. V lost 4 bases to trimming and J lost 5 bases; unmatched junction nucleotides: 5. Here the CDR3 DNA reads TGTGCCAGCAGTTGGACAGGGGAAGAGGAGACCCAGTACTTC. It yields the protein CASSWTGEEETQYF.

The chain employs TRBV25-1 and TRBJ1-2; perhaps TRBD1 as D (6 bases). V lost 4 bases to trimming and J lost 8 bases, with 11 bases between them. Per the germline V gene, CDR1 is MGHDK and CDR2 is SYGVNS. CDR3 size: 12 residues. The CDR3 loop is CASSGAGEGYTF. The DNA for the CDR3 is TGTGCCAGCAGTGGGGCAGGGGAAGGCTACACCTTC.

The genes are TRBV5-6 and TRBJ1-1; 10 bases are a match to TRBD1. After removal of 2 bases from V and 10 bases from J, the junction contained 2 bases not matched to a gene. This CDR3 contains 12 residues. Germline CDR1 SGHDT, CDR2 YYEEEE. CDR3 region: CASSFGQGGAFF. CDR3 DNA sequence: TGTGCCAGCAGCTTCGGACAGGGGGGAGCTTTCTTT. The full variable domain, its missing parts supplied by reference TRBV5-6 and TRBJ1-1, is DAGVTQSPTHLIKTRGQQVTLRCSPKSGHDTVSWYQQALGQGPQFIFQYYEEEERQRGNFPDRFSGHQFPNYSSELNVNALLLGDSALYLCASSFGQGGAFFGQGTRLTVV.

V and J are TRBV20-1 and TRBJ2-5, with D uncertain. The CDR3 sequence is 13 residues long. Trimming removed 6 bases at V and 5 bases at J, with 16 bases between. CDR1 is DFQATT and CDR2 is SNEGSKA in the germline V gene (reference sequence). CDR3 loop: CSAPEESVETQYF. CDR3 nucleotide sequence: TGCAGTGCGCCCGAGGAAAGTGTTGAGACCCAGTACTTC.

This sequence joins TRBV28 and TRBJ1-1, with D perhaps matching TRBD1 (6 bases). CDR1 and CDR2 (germline): MDHEN, SYDVKM. Trimming stripped 5 bases from V and 4 bases from J, with 17 bases between. The CDR3 loop spans 15 amino acids. The DNA of the CDR3 is TGTGCCAGCAGTCCCGGGGGGCTGGTTGGCACTGAAGCTTTCTTT. This codes for CASSPGGLVGTEAFF. The entire variable domain, with the rest obtained from reference TRBV28 and TRBJ1-1, is as follows: DVKVTQSSRYLVKRTGEKVFLECVQDMDHENMFWYRQDPGLGLRLIYFSYDVKMKEKGDIPEGYSVSREKKERFSLILESASTNQTSMYLCASSPGGLVGTEAFFGQGTRLTVV.

The genes are TRBV5-1 and TRBJ2-5, with 8 positions matching TRBD1. V was pared by 4 bases and J by 5 bases, with 13 bases of the junction left unmatched. CDR3 length: 16 amino acids. CDR1 and CDR2 (germline): SGHRS, YFSETQ. CDR3 loop: CASSTPRPGGDETQYF. As DNA, the CDR3 is TGCGCCAGCAGCACGCCTCGGCCAGGGGGCGATGAGACCCAGTACTTC.

V and J are TRBV9 and TRBJ2-7; TRBD1 or TRBD2 may be the D gene (7 bases each). The ends were cut back, 2 bases at V and 1 base at J, with 16 bases in the middle. There are 16 residues in the CDR3. Germline values: CDR1 SGDLS, CDR2 YYNGEE. In DNA form, the CDR3 reads TGTGCCAGCAGCGTTGGGGGGGGGACAGCTTCCTACGAGCAGTACTTC. Amino acids: CASSVGGGTASYEQYF.

The genes are TRBV20-1 and TRBJ2-7; TRBD1 matches 7 bases. CDR1 is DFQATT and CDR2 is SNEGSKA in the germline V gene (reference sequence). The trim removed 0 bases at V and 7 bases at J, leaving 6 bases unmatched. The CDR3 totals 13 residues. The CDR3 DNA follows: TGCAGTGCTAGAGATTGGGACAGTGGAGAGCAGTACTTC. As protein: CSARDWDSGEQYF.

The chain has TRBV7-9 and TRBJ2-7; unclear D gene. V was clipped by 5 bases and J by 0 bases, with 17 bases between them. The CDR3 contains 16 residues. CDR1 is SEHNR, CDR2 FQNEAQ, per germline (reference sequence). The CDR3 sequence is CASSAGGVALSYEQYF. The CDR3 coding sequence is TGTGCCAGCAGCGCCGGTGGGGTTGCCCTCTCCTACGAGCAGTACTTC.

The gene calls are TRBV11-3 and TRBJ1-2; D gene uncertain. With 2 bases removed from V and 7 bases from J, the gap between germline ends came to 11 bases. CDR3 length: 13 residues. Germline V gene lookup returns CDR1 SGHNT and CDR2 YENEEA. The CDR3 nucleotides read TGTGCCAGCAGCTTACCGAGAAGGGCTGGCTACACCTTC. As protein: CASSLPRRAGYTF.